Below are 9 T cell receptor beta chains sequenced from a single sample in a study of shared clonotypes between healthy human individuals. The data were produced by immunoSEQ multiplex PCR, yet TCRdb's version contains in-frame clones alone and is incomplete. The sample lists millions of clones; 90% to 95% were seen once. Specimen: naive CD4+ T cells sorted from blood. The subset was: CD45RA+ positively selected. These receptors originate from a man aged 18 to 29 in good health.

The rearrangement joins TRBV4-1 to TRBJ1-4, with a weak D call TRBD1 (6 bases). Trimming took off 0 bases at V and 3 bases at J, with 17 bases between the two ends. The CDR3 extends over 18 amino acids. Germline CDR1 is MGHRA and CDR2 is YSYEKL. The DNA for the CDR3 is TGCGCCAGCAGCCAAGATTGGTTGCCAGGGGTAGCTAATGAAAAACTGTTTTTT. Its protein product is CASSQDWLPGVANEKLFF.

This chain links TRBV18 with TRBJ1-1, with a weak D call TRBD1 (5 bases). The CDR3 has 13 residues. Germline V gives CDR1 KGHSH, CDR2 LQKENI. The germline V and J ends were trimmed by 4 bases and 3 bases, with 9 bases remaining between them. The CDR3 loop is CASSQGKDTEAFF. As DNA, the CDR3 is TGTGCCAGCTCACAGGGGAAGGACACTGAAGCTTTCTTT.

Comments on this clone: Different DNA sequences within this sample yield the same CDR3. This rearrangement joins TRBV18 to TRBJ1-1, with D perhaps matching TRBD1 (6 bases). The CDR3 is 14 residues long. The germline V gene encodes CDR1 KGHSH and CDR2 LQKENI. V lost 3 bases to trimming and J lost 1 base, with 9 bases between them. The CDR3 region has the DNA TGTGCCAGCTCACCGCCGACAGGGAACACTGAAGCTTTCTTT. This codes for CASSPPTGNTEAFF.

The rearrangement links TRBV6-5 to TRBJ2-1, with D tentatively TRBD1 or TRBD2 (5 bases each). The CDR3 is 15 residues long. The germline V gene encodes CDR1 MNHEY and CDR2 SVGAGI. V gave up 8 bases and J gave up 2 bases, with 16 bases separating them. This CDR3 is CASGRGRVPYNEQFF. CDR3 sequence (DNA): TGTGCCAGCGGCCGGGGCAGGGTCCCCTACAATGAGCAGTTCTTC.

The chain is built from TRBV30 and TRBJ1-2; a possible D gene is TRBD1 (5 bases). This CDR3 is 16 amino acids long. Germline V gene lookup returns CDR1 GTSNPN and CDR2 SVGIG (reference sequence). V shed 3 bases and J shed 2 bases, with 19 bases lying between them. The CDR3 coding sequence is TGTGCCTGGAGCCGCGGGGGGGACGTCAGGAACTATGGCTACACCTTC. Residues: CAWSRGGDVRNYGYTF.

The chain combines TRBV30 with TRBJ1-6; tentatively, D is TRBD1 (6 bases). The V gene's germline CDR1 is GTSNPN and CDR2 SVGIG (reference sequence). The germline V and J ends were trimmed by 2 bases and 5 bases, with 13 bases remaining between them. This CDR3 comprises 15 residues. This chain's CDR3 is CAWSSGTPNNSPLHF. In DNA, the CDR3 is TGTGCCTGGAGTTCCGGGACACCTAATAATTCACCCCTCCACTTT.

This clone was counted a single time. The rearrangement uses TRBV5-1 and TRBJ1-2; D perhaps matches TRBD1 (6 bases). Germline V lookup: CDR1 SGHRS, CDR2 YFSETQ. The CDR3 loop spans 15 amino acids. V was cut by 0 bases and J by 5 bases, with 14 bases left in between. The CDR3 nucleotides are TGCGCCAGCAGCTTGGACGGGACAACCAAATATGGCTACACCTTC. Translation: CASSLDGTTKYGYTF.

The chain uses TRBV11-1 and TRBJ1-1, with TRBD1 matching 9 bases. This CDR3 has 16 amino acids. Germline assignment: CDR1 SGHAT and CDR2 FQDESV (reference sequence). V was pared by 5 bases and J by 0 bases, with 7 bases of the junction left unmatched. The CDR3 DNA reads TGTGCCAGCAGCCAAGGACAGGGGAAAGTGAACACTGAAGCTTTCTTT. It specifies CASSQGQGKVNTEAFF.

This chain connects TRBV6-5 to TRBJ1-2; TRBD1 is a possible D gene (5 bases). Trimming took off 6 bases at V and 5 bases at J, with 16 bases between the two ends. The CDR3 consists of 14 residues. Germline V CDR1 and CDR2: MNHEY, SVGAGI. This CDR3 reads CASSDRPSGYGYTF. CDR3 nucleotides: TGTGCCAGCAGCGACAGACCCTCCGGTTATGGCTACACCTTC.